The 15 T cell receptor beta chains below come from one sample, sequenced in a study of OX40 agonist ivuxolimab in advanced cancers. Libraries were prepared by immunoSEQ multiplex PCR; TCRdb keeps only in-frame clonotypes and omits some of them. The sample holds about 120,000 clones, 75% to 90% seen once. The sequencing used CD4+ or CD8+ T cells sorted from blood, collected in a trial of the OX40 agonist ivuxolimab. All receptors derive from an adult with an advanced solid tumor such as melanoma, head and neck, liver or kidney cancer.

This chain uses TRBV7-2 with TRBJ1-5; D perhaps matches TRBD1 (6 bases). Trimming removed 1 base at V and 4 bases at J, with 11 bases between. The CDR3 runs 15 residues. Germline V gene lookup returns CDR1 SGHTA and CDR2 FQGNSA. The CDR3 spells CASSLVSQGNQPQHF. Here the CDR3 DNA reads TGTGCCAGCAGCTTAGTGAGTCAGGGGAATCAGCCCCAGCATTTT. The variable domain in full, completed from reference TRBV7-2 and TRBJ1-5, reads GAGVSQSPSNKVTEKGKDVELRCDPISGHTALYWYRQSLGQGLEFLIYFQGNSAPDKSGLPSDRFSAERTGGSVSTLTIQRTQQEDSAVYLCASSLVSQGNQPQHFGDGTRLSIL.

The V and J genes are TRBV5-1 and TRBJ2-1; D uncertain. Germline lookup yields CDR1 SGHRS and CDR2 YFSETQ. CDR3 length: 16 residues. V lost 0 bases and J 4 bases, leaving 14 bases between the germline ends. In nucleotides, the CDR3 is TGCGCCAGCAGCTTGGCGGGCGCAGCCCTATACAATGAGCAGTTCTTC. Its protein is CASSLAGAALYNEQFF.

This rearrangement joins TRBV5-1 to TRBJ2-5; D may be TRBD2 (5 bases). The CDR3 has 14 residues. V dropped 3 bases and J dropped 7 bases, with 16 bases sitting between them. Germline CDR1 reads SGHRS; CDR2 reads YFSETQ. In nucleotides, the CDR3 is TGCGCCAGCAGCTCCCCGGGGTACTCGGGGACCCAGTACTTC. Its translation: CASSSPGYSGTQYF.

V and J are TRBV7-2 and TRBJ2-3; no firm D call. Trimming shortened V by 4 bases and J by 1 base, and 12 bases separated the two germline ends. There are 15 residues in the CDR3. CDR1 SGHTA and CDR2 FQGNSA come from the germline V gene. In nucleotides, the CDR3 is TGTGCCAGCAGCTCCCAGAGTGGACGCACAGATACGCAGTATTTT. Translation gives CASSSQSGRTDTQYF.

This chain joins TRBV2 and TRBJ2-7, with no clear D. CDR1 and CDR2 (germline): SNHLY, FYNNEI. Trimming shortened V by 5 bases and J by 2 bases, and 10 bases separated the two germline ends. This CDR3 has 13 residues. As DNA, the CDR3 is TGTGCCAGCAGTCTCGGGTTTACCTACGAGCAGTACTTC. Translation: CASSLGFTYEQYF.

The V call is TRBV5-4, the J call TRBJ2-7; TRBD1 agrees at 7 bases. The CDR3 contains 14 residues. The trim removed 0 bases at V and 6 bases at J, leaving 6 bases unmatched. Germline-derived CDR1 and CDR2 are SGHNT and YYREEE (reference sequence). The chain's CDR3 is CASSLGGGLREQYF. Here the CDR3 DNA reads TGTGCCAGCAGCTTGGGAGGGGGCTTGCGCGAGCAGTACTTC.

The gene calls are TRBV28 and TRBJ1-4; D is uncertain. This CDR3 spans 17 amino acids. The V and J ends lost 4 bases and 0 bases respectively, with 15 bases between them. From germline, CDR1 is MDHEN and CDR2 SYDVKM. CDR3 nucleotide sequence: TGTGCCAGCAGTTCGGGTTCGGGCCTTGCAACTAATGAAAAACTGTTTTTT. Protein product: CASSSGSGLATNEKLFF.

The chain links TRBV4-1 to TRBJ2-7; D perhaps matches TRBD2 (6 bases). The V end lost 7 bases, the J end lost 1 base, and 20 bases lay between the germline ends. The CDR3 runs to 16 residues. Germline V gene sequence: CDR1 MGHRA, CDR2 YSYEKL. CDR3 bases: TGCGCCAGCAACCCCGGGGGACTGCGAAAATCCTACGAGCAGTACTTC. Encoded protein: CASNPGGLRKSYEQYF.

The chain links TRBV9 to TRBJ2-2; D remains ambiguous. V shed 3 bases and J shed 0 bases, with 12 bases lying between them. Per germline, CDR1 SGDLS and CDR2 YYNGEE. There are 16 residues in the CDR3. In DNA, the CDR3 is TGTGCCAGCAGCGCTCGACACACGGCGAACACCGGGGAGCTGTTTTTT. It yields the protein CASSARHTANTGELFF.

V is TRBV18 and J is TRBJ2-5; 9 bases fit TRBD1. The V and J ends lost 4 bases and 5 bases, in that order; junction bases with no gene match: 5. The CDR3 runs 14 residues. CDR1 is KGHSH and CDR2 is LQKENI in the germline V gene. This chain's CDR3 is CASSLGQGRETQYF. CDR3 coding DNA: TGTGCCAGCTCACTAGGACAGGGGAGGGAGACCCAGTACTTC. Combining the CDR3 with reference TRBV18 and TRBJ2-5 gives the whole variable domain NAGVMQNPRHLVRRRGQEARLRCSPMKGHSHVYWYRQLPEEGLKFMVYLQKENIIDESGMPKERFSAEFPKEGPSILRIQQVVRGDSAAYFCASSLGQGRETQYFGPGTRLLVL.

A note on this clone: The same CDR3 arises from other DNA sequences in this sample as well. V and J are TRBV18 and TRBJ2-1, with a possible D match to TRBD1 (5 bases). There are 14 residues in the CDR3. Germline loops: CDR1 KGHSH, CDR2 LQKENI. Trimming left V 3 bases short and J 4 bases short, with 10 bases between. CDR3 in amino acids: CASSPGQRYNEQFF. The CDR3 DNA reads as TGTGCCAGCTCACCGGGGCAGAGATACAATGAGCAGTTCTTC.

V is TRBV29-1 and J is TRBJ1-1; D remains ambiguous. This CDR3 is 13 amino acids long. The V gene lost 4 bases and the J gene lost 6 bases, with 15 bases spanning the gap. The germline gives CDR1 SQVTM, CDR2 ANQGSEA. The CDR3 loop reads CSVGNQVGAEAFF. The DNA of the CDR3 is TGCAGCGTTGGAAACCAGGTCGGGGCTGAAGCTTTCTTT.

In this sample, this clone turned up once. This chain connects TRBV10-3 to TRBJ2-3; D is possibly TRBD1 (6 bases). V dropped 9 bases and J dropped 1 base, with 14 bases sitting between them. CDR3 length: 14 amino acids. Germline CDR1 reads ENHRY; CDR2 reads SYGVKD. CDR3 nucleotides: TGTGCCATACAGGGCCACGGGGGCACAGATACGCAGTATTTT. It translates to CAIQGHGGTDTQYF.

The chain combines TRBV2 with TRBJ2-1; D is unclear. This CDR3 is 11 amino acids long. In germline, CDR1 is SNHLY, CDR2 FYNNEI. With 7 bases removed from V and 5 bases from J, the gap between germline ends came to 6 bases. As DNA, the CDR3 is TGTGCCAGCACACATAACAATGAGCAGTTCTTC. This codes for CASTHNNEQFF.

V is TRBV10-3 and J is TRBJ2-1, with TRBD2 matching over 14 bases. Trimming took 7 bases from V and 7 from J; bases not matched to a gene: 9. The CDR3 spans 16 residues. Per the germline V gene, CDR1 is ENHRY and CDR2 is SYGVKD. CDR3 region: CAITLGLAGVMNEQFF. The CDR3 DNA follows: TGTGCCATCACCCTGGGACTAGCGGGGGTAATGAATGAGCAGTTCTTC.